These 6 T cell receptor beta chains were sequenced from one sample in a study of regulatory T cells in long-lasting Graves disease. Noted time point: newly diagnosed GD, antithyroid drugs for less than 3 months. PBMC RNA was the source of the TCR library. Arm-PCR with iRepertoire HTBI primers amplified the CDR3 regions for these TCR beta libraries. TCRdb used MiXCR to reprocess the multiplex PCR reads, holding one entry per CDR3 protein. The table lists a few hundred thousand distinct CDR3 sequences, around 21% of them singletons. The material sequenced was peripheral blood mononuclear cells (PBMCs), taken at new diagnosis, from a patient treated with antithyroid drugs. The receptors were gathered from a female donor with Graves disease.

Many counts were recorded for this clonotype. The rearrangement joins TRBV28 to TRBJ1-5, with 7 bases that match TRBD1. The CDR3 contains 15 residues. Germline V gene sequence: CDR1 MDHEN, CDR2 SYDVKM. The junction had 10 bases not matched to a gene; V was cut back by 6 bases and J by 5 bases. The CDR3 bases are TGTGCCAGCAGCCAAACCCGACAGGGATATCAGCCCCAGCATTTT. Protein: CASSQTRQGYQPQHF.

V gene TRBV7-2 combines with J gene TRBJ2-1; D might be TRBD2 (6 bases). This CDR3 is 14 amino acids long. The germline CDR1 and CDR2 sequences are SGHTA and FQGNSA. V gave up 2 bases and J gave up 5 bases, with 10 bases separating them. CDR3 nucleotide sequence: TGTGCCAGCAGCTTATCTAGCGATCACAATGAGCAGTTCTTC. Translating gives CASSLSSDHNEQFF.

The table lists this clonotype with many counts. J is TRBJ1-2 and V is TRBV29-1; no clear D. The CDR3 loop spans 13 amino acids. V was cut by 3 bases and J by 6 bases, with 14 bases left in between. Germline V CDR1 and CDR2: SQVTM, ANQGSEA. CDR3 nucleotide sequence: TGCAGCGTTGATCCTTTCACCGCCCATGGCTACACCTTC. It is translated as CSVDPFTAHGYTF.

Ten or more counts support this clonotype. This chain uses TRBV19 with TRBJ2-1; the match to TRBD1 covers 7 bases. Trimming at V came to 5 bases and at J to 7 bases, leaving 5 bases not matched to a gene. This CDR3 spans 13 amino acids. The germline V gene encodes CDR1 LNHDA and CDR2 SQIVND (reference sequence). The chain's CDR3 is CASSALQGNEQFF. Written as DNA, the CDR3 is TGTGCCAGTAGTGCGCTACAGGGGAATGAGCAGTTCTTC.

This clonotype was recorded only once. This sequence joins TRBV19 and TRBJ1-2; 7 nucleotides match TRBD1. J was trimmed by 8 bases and V by 5 bases; bases with no gene match: 5. The germline V gene has CDR1 LNHDA and CDR2 SQIVND (reference sequence). There are 12 residues in the CDR3. The CDR3 DNA reads TGTGCCAGTAGTCTAGGGGGCTGGGGCTACACCTTC. Its protein is CASSLGGWGYTF.

This clonotype came up many times. This sequence joins TRBV5-1 and TRBJ1-2; possibly TRBD1 for D (6 bases). The V end lost 3 bases, the J end lost 0 bases, and 12 bases lay between the germline ends. Per the germline V gene, CDR1 is SGHRS and CDR2 is YFSETQ. This CDR3 region has 15 residues. Here the CDR3 reads CASSSLQGANYGYTF. The CDR3 region has the DNA TGCGCCAGCAGCTCATTACAGGGAGCTAACTATGGCTACACCTTC.